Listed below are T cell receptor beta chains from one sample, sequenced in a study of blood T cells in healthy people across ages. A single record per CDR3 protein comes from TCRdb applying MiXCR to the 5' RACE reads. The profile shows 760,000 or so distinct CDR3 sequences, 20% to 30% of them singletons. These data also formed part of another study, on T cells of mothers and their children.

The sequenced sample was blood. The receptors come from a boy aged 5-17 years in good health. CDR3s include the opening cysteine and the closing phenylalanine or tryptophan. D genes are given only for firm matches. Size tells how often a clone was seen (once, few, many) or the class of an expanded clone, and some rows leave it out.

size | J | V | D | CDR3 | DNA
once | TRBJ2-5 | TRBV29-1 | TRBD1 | CSVDPGGAEAQYF | TGCAGCGTTGACCCAGGGGGCGCAGAGGCCCAGTACTTC
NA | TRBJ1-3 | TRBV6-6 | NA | CASSYPGERNTIYF | TGTGCCAGCAGTTACCCAGGGGAGAGGAACACCATATATTTT
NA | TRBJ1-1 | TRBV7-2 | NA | CASSLAGLMAEASF | TGTGCCAGCAGCTTAGCAGGGTTAATGGCTGAAGCTTCCTTT
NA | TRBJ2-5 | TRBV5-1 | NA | CASSFAGGKRETQYF | TGCGCCAGCAGCTTCGCCGGGGGAAAAAGGGAGACCCAGTACTTC
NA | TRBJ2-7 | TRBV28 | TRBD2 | CASRRGYYEQYF | TGTGCCAGCAGGCGGGGGTACTACGAGCAGTACTTC
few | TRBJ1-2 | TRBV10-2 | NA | CASSESLGRSGYTF | TGCGCCAGCAGTGAGTCCCTCGGGAGGTCGGGCTACACCTTC
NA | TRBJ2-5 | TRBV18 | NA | CASSPAIGRETQYF | TGTGCCAGCTCACCAGCTATTGGTCGGGAGACCCAGTACTTC
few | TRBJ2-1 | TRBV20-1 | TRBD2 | CSASSGSSYNEQFF | TGCAGTGCTTCTAGCGGGAGCTCCTACAATGAGCAGTTCTTC
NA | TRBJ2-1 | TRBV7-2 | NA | CASSLFDSVGAPFRNEQFF | TGTGCCAGCAGCTTATTCGACTCCGTAGGCGCGCCCTTTCGCAATGAGCAGTTCTTC
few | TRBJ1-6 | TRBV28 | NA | CASSSQGWGEDNSPLHF | TGTGCCAGCAGTTCCCAGGGGTGGGGGGAAGATAATTCACCCCTCCACTTT
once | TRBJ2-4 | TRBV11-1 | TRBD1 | CASSLDRQGRIAKNIQYF | TGTGCCAGCAGCTTAGACCGACAGGGACGAATAGCCAAAAACATTCAGTACTTC
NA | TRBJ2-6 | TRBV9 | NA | CASSVDISGANVLTF | TGTGCCAGCAGCGTGGACATCTCTGGGGCCAACGTCCTGACTTTC
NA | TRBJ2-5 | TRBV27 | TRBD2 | CASQGLAGVETQYF | TGTGCCAGCCAGGGACTAGCGGGAGTGGAGACCCAGTACTTC
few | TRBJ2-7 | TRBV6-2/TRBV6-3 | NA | CASSYTFEQYF | TGTGCCAGCAGTTATACATTCGAGCAGTACTTC
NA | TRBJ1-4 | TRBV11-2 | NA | CASSDQEVDEKLFF | TGTGCCAGCAGCGACCAGGAGGTCGATGAAAAACTGTTTTTT
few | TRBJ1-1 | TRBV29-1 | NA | CSVEFQFSTEAFF | TGCAGCGTTGAATTTCAGTTTAGCACTGAAGCTTTCTTT
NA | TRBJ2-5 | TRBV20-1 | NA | CSARPNPGGAETQYF | TGCAGTGCTAGACCAAACCCCGGCGGGGCGGAGACCCAGTACTTC
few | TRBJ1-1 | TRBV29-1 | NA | CSVLGSGAFF | TGCAGCGTTCTTGGGTCTGGAGCTTTCTTT
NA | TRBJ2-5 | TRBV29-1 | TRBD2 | CSGGGGAGDETQYF | TGCAGCGGTGGGGGAGGAGCGGGAGATGAGACCCAGTACTTC
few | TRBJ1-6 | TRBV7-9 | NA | CASSSIGYSYNSPLHF | TGTGCCAGCAGCTCGATTGGGTACTCCTATAATTCACCCCTCCACTTT
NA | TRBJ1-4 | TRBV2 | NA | CASSAGQSHEKLFF | TGTGCCAGCAGTGCTGGGCAGAGCCATGAAAAACTGTTTTTT
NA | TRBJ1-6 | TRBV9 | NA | CASSVVENSPLHF | TGTGCCAGCAGCGTAGTCGAGAATTCACCCCTCCACTTT
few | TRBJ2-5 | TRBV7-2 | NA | CASSLVGGRGDLRAQYF | TGTGCCAGCAGCTTAGTGGGGGGAAGGGGGGACCTCAGGGCCCAGTACTTC
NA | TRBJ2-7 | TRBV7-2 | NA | CASSHRDILTYEQYF | TGTGCCAGCAGCCACCGGGACATCCTCACCTACGAGCAGTACTTC
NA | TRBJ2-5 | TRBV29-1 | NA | CSVELTGRETQYF | TGCAGCGTTGAACTGACAGGGAGGGAGACCCAGTACTTC
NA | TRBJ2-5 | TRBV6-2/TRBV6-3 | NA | CASSYSRTDRLETQYF | TGTGCCAGCAGTTACTCCAGGACAGACCGATTAGAGACCCAGTACTTC
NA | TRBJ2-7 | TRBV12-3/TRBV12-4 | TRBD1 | CASRLQGQGYEQYF | TGTGCCAGCAGGCTGCAAGGACAGGGCTACGAGCAGTACTTC
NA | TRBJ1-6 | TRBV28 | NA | CASSSTNPDNSPLHF | TGTGCCAGCAGTTCGACAAACCCGGACAATTCACCCCTCCACTTT
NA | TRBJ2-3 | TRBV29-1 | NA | CSVESHPTDTQYF | TGCAGCGTTGAGAGTCACCCCACAGATACGCAGTATTTT
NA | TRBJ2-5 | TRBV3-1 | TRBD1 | CASSPGDSSLPQETQYF | TGTGCCAGCAGCCCCGGGGACAGTTCCTTACCCCAAGAGACCCAGTACTTC
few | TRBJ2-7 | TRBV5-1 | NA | CASSLEGTSWYEQYF | TGCGCCAGCAGCTTGGAAGGGACAAGCTGGTACGAGCAGTACTTC
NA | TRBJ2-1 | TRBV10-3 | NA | CAISESVASEVEQFF | TGTGCCATCAGTGAGTCTGTAGCTAGTGAGGTCGAGCAGTTCTTC
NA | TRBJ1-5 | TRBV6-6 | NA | CASRGNQPQHF | TGTGCCAGCAGGGGAAATCAGCCCCAGCATTTT
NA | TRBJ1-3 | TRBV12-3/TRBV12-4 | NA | CASSLGRLLGNTIYF | TGTGCCAGCAGTTTAGGACGACTTCTAGGAAACACCATATATTTT
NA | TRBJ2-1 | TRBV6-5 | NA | CASSSLYDQFF | TGTGCCAGCAGTTCTTTGTATGACCAGTTCTTC
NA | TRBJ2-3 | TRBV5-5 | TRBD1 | CASSTGTGWTDTQYF | TGTGCCAGCAGCACCGGGACAGGCTGGACAGATACGCAGTATTTT
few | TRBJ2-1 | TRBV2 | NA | CASSAGRSIGYEQFF | TGTGCCAGCAGCGCAGGGCGCTCGATAGGTTATGAGCAGTTCTTC
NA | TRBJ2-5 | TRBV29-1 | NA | CSVEEGSETQYF | TGCAGCGTTGAAGAGGGTTCGGAGACCCAGTACTTC
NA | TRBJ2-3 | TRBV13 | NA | CASSLNVGVVTQYF | TGTGCCAGCAGCTTAAATGTCGGCGTTGTTACGCAGTATTTT
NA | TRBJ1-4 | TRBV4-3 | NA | CASSQGVLGTNEKLFF | TGCGCCAGCAGCCAGGGGGTTTTGGGGACTAATGAAAAACTGTTTTTT
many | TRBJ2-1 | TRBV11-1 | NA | CASSLGRINEQFF | TGTGCCAGCAGCTTAGGCCGTATCAATGAGCAGTTCTTC